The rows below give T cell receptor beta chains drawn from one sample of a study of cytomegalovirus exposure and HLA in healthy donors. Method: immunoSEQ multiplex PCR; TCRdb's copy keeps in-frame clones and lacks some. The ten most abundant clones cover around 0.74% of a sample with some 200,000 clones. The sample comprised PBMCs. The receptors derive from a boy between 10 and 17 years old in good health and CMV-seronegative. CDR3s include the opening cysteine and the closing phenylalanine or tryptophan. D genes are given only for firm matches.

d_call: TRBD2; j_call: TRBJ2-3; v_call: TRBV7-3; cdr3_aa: CASSPGLAGGQDTQYF; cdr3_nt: TGTGCCAGCAGCCCCGGACTAGCGGGGGGGCAAGATACGCAGTATTTT
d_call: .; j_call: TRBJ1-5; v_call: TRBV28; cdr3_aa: CASSHGQISNQPQHF; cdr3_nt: TGTGCCAGCAGCCACGGACAGATCAGCAATCAGCCCCAGCATTTT
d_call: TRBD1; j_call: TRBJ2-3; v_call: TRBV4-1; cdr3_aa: CASSLIRDRNTDTQYF; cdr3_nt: TGCGCCAGCAGCCTCATCCGGGACAGGAACACAGATACGCAGTATTTT
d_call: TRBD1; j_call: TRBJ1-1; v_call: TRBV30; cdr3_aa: CAWSLRGPLDTEAFF; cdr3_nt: TGTGCCTGGAGTTTAAGGGGGCCCTTGGACACTGAAGCTTTCTTT
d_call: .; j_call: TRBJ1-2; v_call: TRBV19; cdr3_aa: CASSILSPTSLYGYTF; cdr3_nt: TGTGCCAGTAGTATACTCTCCCCAACTTCTCTATATGGCTACACCTTC
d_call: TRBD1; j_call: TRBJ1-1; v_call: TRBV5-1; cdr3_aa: CASSLGTGNTEAFF; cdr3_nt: TGCGCCAGCAGCTTGGGGACAGGGAACACTGAAGCTTTCTTT
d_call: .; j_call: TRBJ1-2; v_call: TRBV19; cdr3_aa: CASSIRGDYGYTF; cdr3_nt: TGTGCCAGTAGTATTCGGGGGGACTATGGCTACACCTTC
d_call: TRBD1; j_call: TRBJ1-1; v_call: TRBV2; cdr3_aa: CASSELETGAMNTEAFF; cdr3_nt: TGTGCCAGCAGTGAACTTGAGACAGGGGCTATGAACACTGAAGCTTTCTTT
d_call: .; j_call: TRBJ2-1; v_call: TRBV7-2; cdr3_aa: CASSSSVNEQFF; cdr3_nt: TGTGCCAGCAGCTCCTCGGTGAATGAGCAGTTCTTC
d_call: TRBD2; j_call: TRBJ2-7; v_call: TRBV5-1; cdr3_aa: CASSLGRAGEYEQYF; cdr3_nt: TGCGCCAGCAGCTTGGGGCGAGCGGGGGAGTACGAGCAGTACTTC
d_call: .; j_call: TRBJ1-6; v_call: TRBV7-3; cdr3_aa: CASSFDSSNSPLHF; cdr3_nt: TGTGCCAGCAGCTTCGACAGTTCCAATTCACCCCTCCACTTT
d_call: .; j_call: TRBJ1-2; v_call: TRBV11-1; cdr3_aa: CASSSIVNYGYTF; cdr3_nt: TGTGCCAGCAGTTCAATTGTTAACTATGGCTACACCTTC
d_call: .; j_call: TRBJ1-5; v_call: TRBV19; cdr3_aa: CASMVGNQPQHF; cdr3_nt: TGTGCCAGTATGGTAGGCAATCAGCCCCAGCATTTT
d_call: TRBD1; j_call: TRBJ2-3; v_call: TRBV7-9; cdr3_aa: CASSFLGQGGDTQYF; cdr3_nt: TGTGCCAGCAGCTTCCTCGGACAGGGTGGAGATACGCAGTATTTT
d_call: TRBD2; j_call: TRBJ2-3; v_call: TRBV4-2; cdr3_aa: CASSVLTSGGADTQYF; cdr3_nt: TGTGCCAGCAGCGTACTGACTAGCGGGGGGGCAGATACGCAGTATTTT
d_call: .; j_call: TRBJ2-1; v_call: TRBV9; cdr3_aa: CASSFQGNHEQFF; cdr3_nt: TGTGCCAGCAGCTTCCAGGGTAACCATGAGCAGTTCTTC